This TCR beta chain was obtained from a study of beta chain features in type 1 diabetes. The sequenced template was cDNA made from the entire isolated RNA. The assay was immunoSEQ multiplex PCR, and TCRdb's table has in-frame clones only and misses some. The table records 150,000 to 200,000 clones, approximately 8.7% of them present only once. Trimming at V came to 5 bases and at J to 3 bases, leaving 5 bases not matched to a gene. This CDR3 spans 14 amino acids. CDR1 and CDR2 (germline): LNHDA, SQIVND (reference sequence). Sorting produced populations that all topped 95% purity. Study findings and constraints: For type 1 diabetes patients, VDJ junctions showed fewer insertions and more deletions. Within the patient group, naive, central memory and Treg TCRB repertoires appeared more similar to each other than within healthy donors. Across all four CD4+ subsets, people with type 1 diabetes showed modestly shorter TCRB CDR3s. Amplification by PCR could prefer shorter templates, with the same effect in patients and controls.

A remark on this clone: The antigen remains unidentified.

The receptor was isolated from a woman aged 25 to 39 with type 1 diabetes. This chain joins TRBV19 and TRBJ1-2; 8 nucleotides agree with TRBD1. The source material was central memory CD4+ T cells from blood. CDR3 sequence reads: CASSSGQGYYGYTF. CDR3 DNA sequence: TGTGCCAGTAGTTCCGGACAGGGCTACTATGGCTACACCTTC.